The present T cell receptor beta chain was sequenced within a study of molecular identifiers for immune sequencing clone quantification. Turning to this clonotype: Its antigen is as yet unknown.

Libraries of bulk TCR were made by previously described methods (with listed TCR primers). In TCRdb, the PCR reads were re-called with MiXCR into one record per CDR3 protein. The table lists about 640,000 distinct CDR3 sequences, 20% of them singletons. Overall study findings and caveats: Spiked Jurkat TCR RNA equivalent to one cell was reportedly detectable in one million naive cells.

Naive CD8 T cells underwent sorting with the CD8+CD4-CCR7+CD45RA+ definition. Trimming stripped 1 base from V and 7 bases from J, with 19 bases between. Germline CDR1 MNHEY, CDR2 SMNVEV (reference sequence). The CDR3 consists of 16 residues. The sample comprised naive CD8+ T cells from blood, with Jurkat cell RNA spiked in. Documented subset: FACS-sorted CD8+CD4-CCR7+CD45RA+ naive T cells. This chain links TRBV27 with TRBJ2-5; TRBD1 is a possible D gene (6 bases). The TCR comes from a human donor in good health. Some libraries in this study had Jurkat cell RNA spiked in. The CDR3 DNA reads as TGTGCCAGCAGTTTATATCCAGGACAGACCAAGAGGACCCAGTACTTC. Translating it yields CASSLYPGQTKRTQYF.